A selection of T cell receptor beta chains follows, all from one sample in a study of blood T cell repertoires in COVID-19. The data were produced by immunoSEQ multiplex PCR, yet TCRdb's version contains in-frame clones alone and is incomplete. The profile shows more than 85,000 clones, roughly nine tenths of them singletons. The specimen sequenced was peripheral blood. These TCRs come from a man aged 45-60 years with active COVID-19. CDR3s include the opening cysteine and the closing phenylalanine or tryptophan. A D gene is named only where the DNA matches it firmly. Size is stated for part of the rows, as once, few or many counts, or as a class when the clone is expanded.

j_gene | d_gene | v_gene | abundance | CDR3nt | CDR3aa
TRBJ2-7 | . | TRBV28 | . | TGTGCCAGCAGTTTTCAATCCCTTGTAGAGGGCGAGCAGTACTTC | CASSFQSLVEGEQYF
TRBJ2-3 | TRBD2 | TRBV11-1 | . | TGTGCCAGCAGCTTTTTAACTAGCGGGGGCACAGATACGCAGTATTTT | CASSFLTSGGTDTQYF
TRBJ2-7 | TRBD1 | TRBV7-9 | few | TGTGCCAGCAGCGCCCGGGACAGGGGGCCCCTCAGGCACTTC | CASSARDRGPLRHF
TRBJ2-7 | . | TRBV5-1 | . | TGCGCCAGCAGCCCCGACGGGGAGAACGAGCAGTACTTC | CASSPDGENEQYF
TRBJ1-5 | . | TRBV21-1 | . | TGTGCCAGCAGCAGACGTGGCTCGCTAATCGGACGGTACAGGGTTCTTGAACAGCCCCAGCATTTT | CASSRRGSLIGRYRVLEQPQHF
TRBJ1-4 | . | TRBV5-6 | . | TGTGCCAGCAGCTTGGGGGAGGGTGAAAAACTGTTTTTT | CASSLGEGEKLFF
TRBJ1-3 | . | TRBV7-2 | . | TGTGCCAGCAGCTTAGCAGGGAGCTCTGGAAACACCATATATTTT | CASSLAGSSGNTIYF
TRBJ2-7 | TRBD1 | TRBV3-1/TRBV3-2 | . | TGTGCCAGCAGCCAAGAAACAGGGGTTTTGATTAAGGGGATCCACGAGCAGTACTTC | CASSQETGVLIKGIHEQYF
TRBJ1-6 | . | TRBV7-9 | . | TGTGCCAGCAGCCTTACGGGAACCAATTCACCCCTCCACTTT | CASSLTGTNSPLHF
TRBJ1-5 | TRBD1 | TRBV29-1 | . | TGCAGCGGGGACCGGGACAGGGCTTATAGCAATCAGCCCCAGCATTTT | CSGDRDRAYSNQPQHF
TRBJ1-4 | . | TRBV5-4 | once | TGTGCCAGCAGCCCGGAGGGATTTGCAACTAATGAAAAACTGTTTTTT | CASSPEGFATNEKLFF
TRBJ1-2 | TRBD1 | TRBV6-1 | . | TGTGCCAGCAGTGAAACCTCAGGGGGGACAGGGAACTATGGCTACACCTTC | CASSETSGGTGNYGYTF
TRBJ1-1 | . | TRBV3-1/TRBV3-2 | few | TGTGCCAGCAGCCAAGACCCCTTTGAGGCTTTCTTT | CASSQDPFEAFF
TRBJ2-2 | TRBD2 | TRBV4-3 | . | TGCGCCAGCAGCCCCAGACTAGCGGGCCACGGGGAGCTGTTTTTT | CASSPRLAGHGELFF
TRBJ2-7 | . | TRBV7-2 | . | TGTGCCAGCAGGCCACGAACAGGGGCGGGGTACGAGCAGTACTTC | CASRPRTGAGYEQYF
TRBJ2-4 | . | TRBV11-2 | . | TGTGCCAGCAGCTTAGTTCAGGACACGCGGTACTTC | CASSLVQDTRYF
TRBJ1-5 | . | TRBV29-1 | . | TGCAGCGTTCGGCGGAATAGCAATCAGCCCCAGCATTTT | CSVRRNSNQPQHF
TRBJ2-2 | TRBD1 | TRBV7-8 | . | TGTGCCAGCAGCTCCACTCCCGGGACAGTAAACACCGGGGAGCTGTTTTTT | CASSSTPGTVNTGELFF
TRBJ2-7 | . | TRBV5-4 | . | TGTGCCAGCAGCTTCGGGGGGGGGACAGACTACGAGCAGTACTTC | CASSFGGGTDYEQYF
TRBJ1-2 | TRBD1 | TRBV6-5 | . | TGTGCCAGCATTTCCCGCCGGACGGGACAGGTGGACTACACCTTC | CASISRRTGQVDYTF
TRBJ2-2 | . | TRBV19 | once | TGTGCCAGTAGTATATCAGATTTCACCGGGGAGCTGTTTTTT | CASSISDFTGELFF
TRBJ2-5 | TRBD2 | TRBV4-1 | . | TGCGCCAGCAGCCAATTTACTAGCGTAGAGACCCAGTACTTC | CASSQFTSVETQYF
TRBJ2-7 | . | TRBV6-1 | . | TGTGCCAGCAGTGAAGCGCCCGGACATAACTACGAGCAGTACTTC | CASSEAPGHNYEQYF
TRBJ2-1 | TRBD1 | TRBV27 | . | TGTGCCAGCAGCCGGACAGGGCCGAGCTCCTACAATGAGCAGTTCTTC | CASSRTGPSSYNEQFF
TRBJ1-1 | TRBD1 | TRBV9 | once | TGTGCCAGCAGCGGAGGGACAGGTAACACTGAAGCTTTCTTT | CASSGGTGNTEAFF
TRBJ1-2 | . | TRBV7-9 | . | TGTGCCAGCAGTTCCTCGGGGGATGGCTACACCTTC | CASSSSGDGYTF
TRBJ2-1 | TRBD2 | TRBV4-1 | . | TGCGCCAGCAGCCGCGTCGGGGGGGCCGGCAGGAATGAGCAGTTCTTC | CASSRVGGAGRNEQFF
TRBJ1-2 | . | TRBV11-1 | once | TGTGCCAGCAGCCCGCCTACAGGGAACTATGGCTACACCTTC | CASSPPTGNYGYTF
TRBJ1-2 | . | TRBV5-1 | . | TGCGCCAGCAGCTTGCCGTCGGACTTCGGCTACACCTTC | CASSLPSDFGYTF
TRBJ2-1 | TRBD2 | TRBV3-1/TRBV3-2 | . | TGTGCCAGCAGCCAAGACCATCCGGGACTACTCTACAATGAGCAGTTCTTC | CASSQDHPGLLYNEQFF
TRBJ1-5 | . | TRBV5-6 | . | TGTGCCAGCAAGGGACATCATAGCAATCAGCCCCAGCATTTT | CASKGHHSNQPQHF
TRBJ2-1 | . | TRBV12-3/TRBV12-4 | once | TGTGCCAGCAGTTTCTCCCAGGGCAAGCAGTTCTTC | CASSFSQGKQFF
TRBJ2-5 | . | TRBV6-5 | . | TGTGCCAGCACCCCCCCCGGAGTACAAGAGACCCAGTACTTC | CASTPPGVQETQYF
TRBJ2-7 | TRBD1 | TRBV10-3 | . | TGTGCCATCAGGAGGACAGGTGGCGAGCAGTACTTC | CAIRRTGGEQYF
TRBJ2-7 | . | TRBV5-8 | . | TGTGCCAGCAGCTTAATAGGGGTGAGGTCCTACGAGCAGTACTTC | CASSLIGVRSYEQYF
TRBJ2-2 | . | TRBV27 | . | TGTGCCAGCAGTTTCGCACAGGGGAACACCGGGGAGCTGTTTTTT | CASSFAQGNTGELFF
TRBJ1-2 | . | TRBV5-4 | once | TGTGCCAGCAGCTCGGGGATTAACTATGGCTACACCTTC | CASSSGINYGYTF
TRBJ2-3 | TRBD2 | TRBV7-9 | . | TGTGCCAGCAGCTTACTGGGACTAGCGGGGGTTAGCGCAGATACGCAGTATTTT | CASSLLGLAGVSADTQYF
TRBJ2-2 | . | TRBV27 | once | TGTGCCAGCAGTTTTGAGCCTCGGACCGGGGAGCTGTTTTTT | CASSFEPRTGELFF
TRBJ1-1 | . | TRBV15 | . | TGTGCCACCAGCAGAGATGATGAGGCAGACACTGAAGCTTTCTTT | CATSRDDEADTEAFF
TRBJ2-5 | TRBD2 | TRBV5-1 | . | TGCGCCAGCAGCCATCGGGGACTAAACCTAGAAGAGACCCAGTACTTC | CASSHRGLNLEETQYF
TRBJ2-7 | . | TRBV7-3 | once | TGTGCCAGCAGCTTACCAGGTTCCCACGAGCAGTACTTC | CASSLPGSHEQYF
TRBJ2-2 | . | TRBV27 | . | TGTGCCAGCAGTTTATCTACTTCACAGCACACCGGGGAGCTGTTTTTT | CASSLSTSQHTGELFF
TRBJ1-1 | . | TRBV7-9 | . | TGTGCCAGCAGCTTAGATCAGGGTCTGAACACTGAAGCTTTCTTT | CASSLDQGLNTEAFF
TRBJ1-5 | . | TRBV19 | . | TGTGCCAGTAGTATCCAGGACCGAGGGACCCAGCATTTT | CASSIQDRGTQHF
TRBJ1-2 | TRBD1 | TRBV2 | . | TGTGCCAGCAGTGTCGGACAGGGGGCGGGCGGCTACACCTTC | CASSVGQGAGGYTF
TRBJ2-7 | . | TRBV19 | . | TGTGCCAGTAGTCAACAGGACAGACCTTTCTACGAGCAGTACTTC | CASSQQDRPFYEQYF
TRBJ2-3 | . | TRBV5-4 | . | TGTGCCAGCTCGGAGGGGGGGGGCCCAACAGATACGCAGTATTTT | CASSEGGGPTDTQYF
TRBJ2-1 | . | TRBV3-1/TRBV3-2 | . | TGTGCCAGCACGCCAGAGGGCGGGGCCTACAATGAGCAGTTCTTC | CASTPEGGAYNEQFF
TRBJ2-1 | . | TRBV11-1 | . | TGTGCCAGCAGCTTCACTAGGGACAATGAGCAGTTCTTC | CASSFTRDNEQFF
TRBJ1-5 | . | TRBV10-1 | . | TGCGCCAGACCTCCCGGACAGCCTTATAGCAATCAGCCCCAGCATTTT | CARPPGQPYSNQPQHF
TRBJ2-1 | . | TRBV7-9 | . | TGTGCCAGCAGCTTCCGGGACTTGTCCGACAATGAGCAGTTCTTC | CASSFRDLSDNEQFF
TRBJ2-7 | TRBD1 | TRBV19 | few | TGTGCCAGTAGTAGAGCGGGACAGGGGGCCTCCTACGAGCAGTACTTC | CASSRAGQGASYEQYF
TRBJ2-7 | TRBD2 | TRBV18 | few | TGTGCCAGCCACGGGGGGACGAGCTCCTACGAGCAGTACTTC | CASHGGTSSYEQYF
TRBJ2-2 | . | TRBV18 | . | TGTGCCAGCTCACCTCGGCGGGGGCCCAGCACCGGGGAGCTGTTTTTT | CASSPRRGPSTGELFF